This paragraph covers one TCR beta chain sequence. What antigen it recognizes has not been identified. Per-nucleotide qualities are absent, and no much larger clonotype sits a single base away. Collaborating institutions collected whole blood in K2EDTA tubes following their own protocols. For TCRbeta analysis, collaborators shipped samples as frozen whole blood, isolated PBMCs, or DNA extracted from either of those sample types. TCRbeta CDR3 regions were amplified from genomic DNA using the immunoSEQ Assay, a bias-controlled multiplex PCR. As for how the authors treated the data: The number of nucleated cells in each sample was estimated from the amplification of reference gene primers within the assay. To quantify the absolute abundance of each unique TCRbeta CDR3 rearrangement, sequence reads were collapsed and filtered. For each sample, productive Simpson clonality was calculated by taking the square root of Simpson's diversity index across productive rearrangements. TCRdb carries this immuneACCESS record with in-frame sequences only. Its versions omit some clonotypes, under half of them owing to an unresolved V gene in the studies checked, with the rest unexplained. That table furnishes V, J and clone size, whereas the DNA furnished D and trimming. Across this sample there are around 450,000 clones, with about 89% seen only once. Clones ranked in the top ten supply more than 4% of the sample.

The data originate from a study of blood T cell repertoires in COVID-19 (dated by TCRdb to 2020 to 2021). Study-level background: Samples covering the acute and convalescent phases of COVID-19 were provided by collaborators in the United States, Italy and Spain. The prospective study material was composed of cDNA or gDNA derived from T cells, B-cell-depleted T cells, or PBMCs. Nearly every sample came with metadata listing a de-identified subject ID, COVID-19 status, age in years and sex. Deeply sampled blood TCRbeta repertoires from subjects exposed to, actively infected with, or recovered from COVID-19 were included in the dataset. A freely available public database, intended as a resource for researchers studying the immune response to SARS-CoV-2, is where the repertoires were released. The samples were drawn from the first 160 participants of the ongoing ImmuneRACE study and from 1,254 subjects provided by 6 global collaborators. Where available, HLA class I and class II types were obtained from metadata supplied by the sample provider rather than from assay-based typing.

Points the paper makes about the study in general: The quantity of clinical and demographic metadata differed by source and by participant and was supplied without curation.

Relative to germline, V is missing 4 bases and J is missing 1 base, with 9 bases of the junction outside any gene match. Per the germline V gene, MGHRA is the CDR1 and YSYEKL is the CDR2. Its CDR3 holds 16 amino acids, cysteine through phenylalanine. Just CDR3 DNA is preserved here, 48 bases in frame from base 1. The TCR was taken from a woman younger than 45 with acute or convalescent COVID-19. The sample taken for sequencing was peripheral blood. The chain couples TRBV4-1 to TRBJ2-7, with TRBD1 identical over 8 junction bases. The sequenced DNA: TGCGCCAGCAGCCGCGCCGGAACAGGGGGTTCCTACGAGCAGTACTTC. Translation gives CASSRAGTGGSYEQYF.